Described below is a single T cell receptor beta chain sequence and its context. The antigen remains unidentified. This sample was included in a study of early T cells in non-severe SARS-CoV-2 infection. In the study overall: Chains stayed unpaired after sequencing of bulk RNA from unsorted whole blood. Regarding the study as a whole: Matching with VDJdb favored anti-spike CD8 responses (missing private and CD4 specificities).

Individual cDNA molecules were tagged with unique molecular identifiers. TCRdb re-called the 5' RACE reads with MiXCR, one entry per CDR3 protein. The table shows about 72,000 distinct CDR3 sequences, with 10% occurring only once. Germline loops: CDR1 DFQATT, CDR2 SNEGSKA (reference sequence). The trim removed 0 bases at V and 5 bases at J, leaving 9 bases unmatched. The CDR3 spans 16 residues. This specimen was whole blood, taken at baseline. The gene calls are TRBV20-1 and TRBJ2-3; TRBD1 aligns across 9 bases. The sequence was obtained from an adult who was a healthcare worker with PCR-confirmed SARS-CoV-2 infection or an uninfected control (not recorded which). CDR3 DNA: TGCAGTGCTAGAGACCCGGGACAGGGTGCTAAAGATACGCAGTATTTT. It codes for CSARDPGQGAKDTQYF.